Reported below is one TCR beta chain. PCR amplification relied on 60 Vbeta primers (plus 13 Jbeta primers). Using immunoSEQ multiplex PCR, the repertoire was profiled, and TCRdb retains in-frame clones only, with some absent. The sample has around 200,000 clones, around 80% seen once. These data originate in a study of cytomegalovirus exposure and HLA in healthy donors. Germline CDR1 reads SGHRS; CDR2 reads YFSETQ. This CDR3 contains 13 residues. The sequence was obtained from a girl aged 2 to 10 in good health and CMV-seropositive. The chain joins TRBV5-1 to TRBJ2-5; 10 nucleotides align to TRBD1. The closer fit of TRBJ2-7 to the DNA end suggests the J call may be wrong. Sequencing used PBMCs. The CDR3 sequence is CASSWTGGYEQYF. As DNA, the CDR3 is TGCGCCAGCAGCTGGACAGGGGGCTACGAGCAGTACTTC.